The entry that follows covers one T cell receptor (beta chain) sequence. Its specificity is not known. This specimen belongs to a study of cytotoxic CD8 clonotypes in ibrutinib-treated CLL. Notes on the study in general: Public clonotypes were seen rarely and were contracted or stable on treatment. An increase in clonality occurred at ibrutinib response, followed by a return toward baseline at progression.

V lost 3 bases to trimming and J lost 3 bases, with 12 bases between them. The CDR3 spans 13 residues. The germline gives CDR1 SQVTM, CDR2 ANQGSEA. Assay used: immunoSEQ multiplex PCR; TCRdb lists only in-frame clones, some missing. Of about 32,000 clones in the sample, about 64% were seen once. The gene calls are TRBV29-1 and TRBJ2-7; D unclear. The source was PBMCs, collected at disease progression, from a patient treated with ibrutinib. The TCR sequence derives from a human donor with chronic lymphocytic leukemia. The CDR3 DNA follows: TGCAGCGTTGACGCCTCGAACGGCTACGAGCAGTACTTC. This sequence encodes CSVDASNGYEQYF.